These 9 T cell receptor beta chains originate from one sample sequenced in a study of post-analysis software for immune sequencing data (dated by TCRdb to the mid-2010s). Overall study results and their limits: Significantly higher frequencies in patients than in controls were found for five TRBV segments, including TRBV5-6, TRBV5-1 and TRBV20-1.

The method was PCR. TCRdb names Illumina HiSeq 2500 as the instrument used. To reduce PCR and sequencing biases, unique molecular identifiers were incorporated into the TCR beta cDNA libraries. TCRdb reprocessing: public reads trimmed at Q25 with fastp, clones called with MiXCR, in-frame beta chains kept. Records with the same CDR3 protein are collapsed into one entry carrying the most frequent genes and DNA. The sample yields under 900,000 distinct CDR3 sequences; around 53% were counted once. The top ten constitute approximately 4.5% of the sample. Their specific antigens are unknown. Sequencing was carried out using blood. These receptors were taken from a girl aged 10 to 17 with multiple sclerosis.

The rearrangement joins TRBV9 to TRBJ1-1; maybe TRBD1 (5 bases). The CDR3 is 15 residues long. The V gene lost 0 bases and the J gene lost 4 bases, with 13 bases spanning the gap. Germline V gene data show CDR1 as SGDLS and CDR2 as YYNGEE. The CDR3 protein is CASSVVEKGFTEAFF. Written as DNA, the CDR3 is TGTGCCAGCAGCGTAGTCGAAAAGGGGTTCACTGAAGCTTTCTTT.

The rearrangement links TRBV29-1 to TRBJ2-1; the D is unclear. The germline V gene encodes CDR1 SQVTM and CDR2 ANQGSEA. The CDR3 has 11 residues. V gave up 7 bases and J gave up 3 bases, with 7 bases separating them. The CDR3 reads CSALFYNEQFF. DNA of the CDR3: TGCAGCGCCCTCTTCTACAATGAGCAGTTCTTC.

The chain employs TRBV5-6 and TRBJ2-4; 8 positions agree with TRBD2. Germline values: CDR1 SGHDT, CDR2 YYEEEE. V trimming: 3 bases; J trimming: 9 bases; junction bases outside the gene matches: 5. CDR3 length equals 13 residues. DNA for the CDR3: TGTGCCAGCAGCTCCAGCGGGAGTCTCATTCAGTACTTC. It is translated as CASSSSGSLIQYF. Drawing the rest from reference TRBV5-6 and TRBJ2-4, the complete variable domain is DAGVTQSPTHLIKTRGQQVTLRCSPKSGHDTVSWYQQALGQGPQFIFQYYEEEERQRGNFPDRFSGHQFPNYSSELNVNALLLGDSALYLCASSSSGSLIQYFGAGTRLSVL.

As DNA, the CDR3 is TGTGCCAGCAGCCGACCCCAAGAGACCCAGTACTTC. Protein: CASSRPQETQYF. The rearrangement links TRBV6-1 to TRBJ2-5, with D unresolved. Germline V gene sequence: CDR1 MNHNS, CDR2 SASEGT. V lost 6 bases and J 1 base, leaving 6 bases between the germline ends. The CDR3 spans 12 residues.

The table lists this clonotype with a count of one. As DNA, the CDR3 is TGTGCCAGTAGTGCCCAGGGGGGTTCGGAGCAGTACTTC. Residues: CASSAQGGSEQYF. The J gene is TRBJ2-7, the V gene TRBV19; D is perhaps TRBD1 (7 bases). Per the germline V gene, CDR1 is LNHDA and CDR2 is SQIVND (reference sequence). V was pared by 5 bases and J by 7 bases, with 15 bases between. The CDR3 extends over 13 amino acids.

This chain uses TRBV6-1 with TRBJ1-6; D not resolved. CDR1 and CDR2 from the germline V gene are MNHNS and SASEGT. The ends were cut back, 4 bases at V and 5 bases at J, with 15 bases in the middle. This CDR3 comprises 16 residues. CDR3 amino acids: CASSVFSGGNNSPLHF. The CDR3 bases are TGTGCCAGCAGTGTTTTCAGCGGAGGGAATAATTCACCCCTCCACTTT.

The chain carries TRBV7-6 and TRBJ2-7; D possibly corresponds to TRBD1 (6 bases). This CDR3 has 14 residues. V lost 2 bases and J 0 bases, leaving 8 bases between the germline ends. The germline V gene encodes CDR1 SGHVS and CDR2 FNYEAQ. In DNA, the CDR3 is TGTGCCAGCAGCTTAAAGGACAGCTCCTACGAGCAGTACTTC. Protein: CASSLKDSSYEQYF.

The chain carries TRBV20-1 and TRBJ1-2; D perhaps matches TRBD1 (5 bases). With 0 bases removed from V and 1 base from J, the gap between germline ends came to 12 bases. This CDR3 comprises 15 residues. The germline V gene has CDR1 DFQATT and CDR2 SNEGSKA (reference sequence). The CDR3 is CSARDKQALNYGYTF. Here the CDR3 DNA reads TGCAGTGCTAGAGATAAACAGGCGCTTAACTATGGCTACACCTTC.

V gene TRBV6-6 combines with J gene TRBJ2-7, with TRBD2 matching 10 bases. The CDR3 loop spans 17 amino acids. The V segment lost 0 bases and the J segment 2 bases; nucleotides outside the gene matches: 7. Germline V gene lookup returns CDR1 MNHNY and CDR2 SVGAGI (reference sequence). For the CDR3, the DNA is TGTGCCAGCAGTTACTCGACCAGACTAGCGGGTCCCTACGAGCAGTACTTC. Amino acids: CASSYSTRLAGPYEQYF.